This TCR beta chain was retrieved from a study of human T cells and chemical hapten exposure. General study results and limits: Sensitization with DPC brought no change to TCRs above 1 in 1000 in frequency.

Time point described: pre-sensitization, week 0. The treatment was: therapeutic diphenylcyclopropenone sensitization with weekly scalp DPC. The drawing of blood occurred before each patch test was applied. Germline assignment: CDR1 MNHEY and CDR2 SVGEGT. This CDR3 is 15 amino acids long. With 0 bases removed from V and 15 bases from J, the gap between germline ends came to 21 bases. This clonotype came up a few times. Its antigen is unknown. Source study methods: Between roughly 23,224 and 700,000 TCRs appeared in each sample, and the median stood at about 100,000. TCRdb called the RACE reads again in MiXCR, with one record for every CDR3 protein. TCRdb, rather than the study authors, made the V and J calls. The sample comprises 300,000 to 450,000 distinct CDR3 sequences, 5% to 6.5% of which are singletons, and around 8.6% rests with the top ten.

V and J are TRBV6-2 or TRBV6-3 and TRBJ1-5, with D perhaps TRBD1 (5 bases). The clonotype originates from a woman under 30 with alopecia areata. Some clones in this sample may be carry-over from other donors' samples. The source material was whole blood, sampled in connection with sensitization to the hapten diphenylcyclopropenone (DPC). The CDR3 loop is CASSYSPTGQLSLHF. The CDR3 region has the DNA TGTGCCAGCAGTTACTCACCCACAGGCCAACTTTCGTTGCATTTT.